This T cell receptor beta chain was recovered during a study of lymphopenia after photon versus proton radiotherapy. In its sample, this clone was seen once. Produced via immunoSEQ multiplex PCR; TCRdb's table is partial and in-frame only. The sample includes 35,000 to 40,000 clones, 70% to 90% of them seen just once. J was trimmed by 0 bases and V by 4 bases; bases with no gene match: 2. Per germline, CDR1 SGHDT and CDR2 YYEEEE. This CDR3 is built from 15 residues. The TCR originated in a man aged 50 or older with gastric cancer. The sample consisted of peripheral blood, taken from a patient treated with photon-based radiotherapy. This chain links TRBV5-6 with TRBJ2-7; 12 nucleotides align to TRBD2. The CDR3 here is CASSQGLAGSYEQYF. The CDR3 DNA is TGTGCCAGCAGCCAGGGACTAGCGGGCTCCTACGAGCAGTACTTC.